The 4 T cell receptor beta chains reported below all come from one sample, sequenced in a study of CD8+ T cells in alopecia areata. Once RNA had been extracted, it was reverse transcribed into cDNA to act as the sequencing template. Repertoires were generated with immunoSEQ multiplex PCR, while TCRdb's copy carries only in-frame clones and drops some. The sample holds 150,000 to 200,000 clones, 50% to 65% seen once. Source material: CD4+ T cells sorted from blood. The receptors shown here come from a human donor in good health.

The rearrangement joins TRBV11-2 to TRBJ1-5, with 7 bases identical to TRBD1. The CDR3 is 15 residues long. CDR1 is SGHAT and CDR2 is FQNNGV in the germline V gene. The V gene end was trimmed by 5 bases and the J gene end by 1 base; junction bases not matched to a gene: 5. This CDR3 is CASSQGGASNQPQHF. The CDR3 nucleotides are TGTGCCAGCAGCCAGGGGGGCGCAAGCAATCAGCCCCAGCATTTT.

In this sample, this clone turned up a few times. The junction departs from the called germline gene at one end, perhaps through a read error. The gene calls are TRBV30 and TRBJ1-1, with a tentative D call TRBD1 (6 bases). The CDR3 sequence is 10 residues long. Germline V gene lookup returns CDR1 GTSNPN and CDR2 SVGIG (reference sequence). The CDR3 is CAWSLRTAVF. The CDR3 DNA sequence: TGTGCCTGGAGTCTCAGGACAGCCGTCTTT.

The J gene is TRBJ2-1, the V gene TRBV6-5, with TRBD2 matching over 9 bases. The junction had 2 bases not matched to a gene; V was cut back by 6 bases and J by 2 bases. This CDR3 has 14 amino acids. CDR1 and CDR2 (germline): MNHEY, SVGAGI. CDR3: CASRVAGAYNEQFF. In DNA, the CDR3 is TGTGCCAGCAGGGTAGCGGGAGCCTACAATGAGCAGTTCTTC.

Notes on this clone: The same CDR3 arises from other DNA sequences in this sample as well. The chain couples TRBV30 to TRBJ2-7, with a possible D match to TRBD2 (5 bases). Trimming cost V 3 bases and J 0 bases, with 6 bases left between them. The germline V gene encodes CDR1 GTSNPN and CDR2 SVGIG (reference sequence). CDR3 length equals 12 residues. The DNA of the CDR3 is TGTGCCTGGAGGGCGGGCTCCTACGAGCAGTACTTC. Translating it yields CAWRAGSYEQYF.